One and the same sample provided the 32 T cell receptor beta chains below, sequenced in a study of T-cell memory formation after mild COVID-19. Using its own MiXCR run on the 5' RACE reads, TCRdb lists one record per CDR3 protein. The table includes around 400,000 distinct CDR3 sequences, 20% to 25% detected once. Sequencing was performed on PBMCs or a T cell subset sorted from them (not recorded which). Every receptor here comes from an adult woman who had mild COVID-19 (a few samples of this study predate the infection). Cell type and time point are not known.

The rearrangement joins TRBV7-8 to TRBJ2-1; D is possibly TRBD1 or TRBD2 (5 bases each). Germline V gene lookup returns CDR1 SGHVS and CDR2 FQNEAQ. The V end was cut by 2 bases, the J end by 9 bases, with 17 bases between. There are 15 residues in the CDR3. Here the CDR3 DNA reads TGTGCCAGCAGCTTAAGAGGGGATACCATGGGTGAGCAGTTCTTC. Translating it yields CASSLRGDTMGEQFF.

The sample holds a few counts of this clonotype. The V gene is TRBV6-2 or TRBV6-3, the J gene TRBJ2-3; 13 bases align to TRBD2. Germline loops: CDR1 MNHEY, CDR2 SVGEGT. The CDR3 runs 18 residues. The J segment lost 5 bases and the V segment lost 0 bases, leaving 8 bases of the junction unmatched. The CDR3 nucleotides read TGTGCCAGCAGTTACTCGAGGACTAGCGGGAGTATCGGAGATACGCAGTATTTT. Translating gives CASSYSRTSGSIGDTQYF.

This clonotype was picked up one time. The chain joins TRBV19 to TRBJ2-2; D is perhaps TRBD1 (6 bases). V was pared by 5 bases and J by 4 bases, with 11 bases between. Germline CDR1 and CDR2: LNHDA and SQIVND (reference sequence). The CDR3 has 14 residues. CDR3 in amino acids: CASSGGVGTGELFF. CDR3 sequence (DNA): TGTGCCAGTAGTGGGGGCGTCGGCACCGGGGAGCTGTTTTTT.

The chain combines TRBV12-3 or TRBV12-4 with TRBJ2-7, with TRBD2 identical over 10 bases. The CDR3 consists of 15 residues. V lost 4 bases and J lost 3; bases outside the gene matches: 6. The CDR3 DNA reads as TGTGCCAGCAGTTCTAAGCGGGAGGGCCTCTACGAGCAGTACTTC. Its translation: CASSSKREGLYEQYF.

The J gene is TRBJ2-2, the V gene TRBV5-5; 9 bases line up with TRBD1. V lost 1 base, J lost 6 bases, and 13 bases stayed unmatched. Germline CDR1 reads SGHKS; CDR2 reads YYEKEE (reference sequence). The CDR3 spans 18 residues. CDR3 sequence (DNA): TGTGCCAGCAGCTTGTGGAGTTCCGGGACAGGGTTAGCCGGGGAGCTGTTTTTT. It translates to CASSLWSSGTGLAGELFF.

The V call is TRBV5-4, the J call TRBJ2-1; D is undetermined. V was cut by 0 bases and J by 8 bases, with 18 bases left in between. Germline V CDR1 and CDR2: SGHNT, YYREEE (reference sequence). The CDR3 has 16 residues. The CDR3 region is CASSLGTDHFRDEQFF. In DNA, the CDR3 is TGTGCCAGCAGCTTGGGTACCGATCATTTTCGCGATGAGCAGTTCTTC. Complete variable domain (other parts from reference TRBV5-4 and TRBJ2-1): ETGVTQSPTHLIKTRGQQVTLRCSSQSGHNTVSWYQQALGQGPQFIFQYYREEENGRGNFPPRFSGLQFPNYSSELNVNALELDDSALYLCASSLGTDHFRDEQFFGPGTRLTVL.

The chain carries TRBV20-1 and TRBJ2-3, with 8 bases matching TRBD1. J gave up 4 bases and V 3 bases, and 6 bases lay outside the gene matches. The V gene's germline CDR1 is DFQATT and CDR2 SNEGSKA (reference sequence). This CDR3 region has 14 residues. The CDR3 DNA follows: TGCAGTGCTAGCAGGGGGCGGACGGCAGATACGCAGTATTTT. Protein sequence: CSASRGRTADTQYF.

This clonotype was counted a few times. The rearrangement links TRBV29-1 to TRBJ1-1; 8 nucleotides align to TRBD1. The CDR3 is made up of 17 amino acids. Germline V lookup: CDR1 SQVTM, CDR2 ANQGSEA. J lost 0 bases, V lost 0 bases, and 9 bases had no gene match. The CDR3 DNA sequence: TGCAGCGTTGAAGAGGTGGCCAGGGGGCGCGTGAACACTGAAGCTTTCTTT. Translation: CSVEEVARGRVNTEAFF.

This clonotype showed up just a few times. The chain recombines TRBV4-1 with TRBJ1-1; D uncertain. CDR1 and CDR2 (germline): MGHRA, YSYEKL. CDR3 length: 16 amino acids. The V and J ends lost 0 bases and 5 bases respectively, with 16 bases between them. The CDR3 region is CASSQDLGLRRTEAFF. The CDR3 DNA sequence: TGCGCCAGCAGCCAAGATCTAGGACTCCGGAGAACTGAAGCTTTCTTT.

This clonotype was counted a few times. The chain recombines TRBV20-1 with TRBJ1-1, with D uncertain. Germline V CDR1 and CDR2: DFQATT, SNEGSKA (reference sequence). V gave up 6 bases and J gave up 7 bases, with 9 bases separating them. There are 10 residues in the CDR3. The CDR3 protein is CSAAGFEAFF. CDR3 DNA: TGCAGTGCGGCCGGGTTTGAAGCTTTCTTT.

The chain carries TRBV20-1 and TRBJ2-7, with TRBD2 identical over 9 bases. The trim removed 0 bases at V and 3 bases at J, leaving 6 bases unmatched. This CDR3 spans 15 amino acids. Germline CDR1 and CDR2: DFQATT and SNEGSKA (reference sequence). In DNA form, the CDR3 reads TGCAGTGCTAGAGACCATAGCGGGAGAGTCTACGAGCAGTACTTC. Encoded protein: CSARDHSGRVYEQYF.

This clonotype has only a few counts. The rearrangement joins TRBV12-3 or TRBV12-4 to TRBJ2-7; 11 bases line up with TRBD1. Trimming at V came to 5 bases and at J to 5 bases, leaving 5 bases not matched to a gene. This CDR3 comprises 14 residues. The CDR3, as DNA: TGTGCCAGCAGTGCTCGGGACAGGGGGGACGAGCAGTACTTC. Encoded protein: CASSARDRGDEQYF.

In this sample, this clonotype turned up a few times. The rearrangement links TRBV13 to TRBJ1-1; TRBD1 might be the D (5 bases). Trimming stripped 5 bases from V and 3 bases from J, with 19 bases between. Germline CDR1 reads PRHDT; CDR2 reads FYEKMQ (reference sequence). The CDR3 is made up of 16 amino acids. The CDR3: CASSGDSAGPDTEAFF. CDR3 DNA: TGTGCCAGCAGCGGAGACAGTGCGGGGCCGGACACTGAAGCTTTCTTT.

V is TRBV4-1 and J is TRBJ2-1, with 7 bases lining up with TRBD2. Trimming cost V 0 bases and J 9 bases; bases outside gene matches: 11. CDR3 length: 16 amino acids. Germline values: CDR1 MGHRA, CDR2 YSYEKL. The CDR3: CASSQDHRAGNPEQFF. CDR3 in DNA: TGCGCCAGCAGCCAAGATCATCGAGCGGGGAATCCTGAGCAGTTCTTC.

This clonotype was observed once. The chain combines TRBV7-8 with TRBJ2-4; TRBD2 agrees at 9 bases. V shed 5 bases and J 6 bases; nucleotides not matched to a gene: 14. The CDR3 runs to 17 residues. Germline lookup yields CDR1 SGHVS and CDR2 FQNEAQ. CDR3 protein: CASSPVYAREGRNIQYF. CDR3 bases: TGTGCCAGCAGCCCCGTCTACGCGCGGGAGGGCCGAAACATTCAGTACTTC. The full variable domain, rest sourced from reference TRBV7-8 and TRBJ2-4, is GAGVSQSPRYKVAKRGQDVALRCDPISGHVSLFWYQQALGQGPEFLTYFQNEAQLDKSGLPSDRFFAERPEGSVSTLKIQRTQQEDSAVYLCASSPVYAREGRNIQYFGAGTRLSVL.

This clonotype was counted between two and nine times. V gene TRBV7-2 combines with J gene TRBJ2-7, with D unresolved. Trimming pared 4 bases from V and 3 bases from J, leaving 13 bases between. The CDR3 runs to 14 residues. Germline CDR1 SGHTA, CDR2 FQGNSA. CDR3 sequence: CASSSTTAVYEQYF. For the CDR3, the DNA is TGTGCCAGCAGCTCTACGACGGCGGTCTACGAGCAGTACTTC.

V gene TRBV15 combines with J gene TRBJ1-2; 9 bases align to TRBD1. CDR3 length equals 19 residues. Per germline, CDR1 LNHNV and CDR2 YYDKDF (reference sequence). J lost 2 bases, V lost 0 bases, and 13 bases had no gene match. The CDR3 nucleotides read TGTGCCACCAGCAGAGATGGGAGTCCCGGGACAGGGAGGAACTATGGCTACACCTTC. This encodes CATSRDGSPGTGRNYGYTF. Full variable domain (remainder filled in from reference TRBV15 and TRBJ1-2): DAMVIQNPRYQVTQFGKPVTLSCSQTLNHNVMYWYQQKSSQAPKLLFHYYDKDFNNEADTPDNFQSRRPNTSFCFLDIRSPGLGDTAMYLCATSRDGSPGTGRNYGYTFGSGTRLTVV.

The chain is built from TRBV7-9 and TRBJ2-7; 16 positions agree with TRBD2. Unmatched junction bases numbered 6, after V lost 3 bases and J lost 4 bases. The germline gives CDR1 SEHNR, CDR2 FQNEAQ (reference sequence). This CDR3 is 17 amino acids long. The CDR3 reads CASSFLGLAGGPYEQYF. CDR3 in DNA: TGTGCCAGCAGCTTTTTGGGACTAGCGGGAGGGCCTTACGAGCAGTACTTC.

DNA for the CDR3: TGTGCCAGCAGTCACGGACTAGCGGAGATGGGGACGCAGTATTTT. Amino acids: CASSHGLAEMGTQYF. V usage is TRBV12-3 or TRBV12-4 and J usage is TRBJ2-3; TRBD2 aligns across 10 bases. The length of the CDR3 is 15 residues. Trimming at V came to 5 bases and at J to 9 bases, leaving 11 bases not matched to a gene.

V usage is TRBV30 and J usage is TRBJ1-3; no definite D call. The germline gives CDR1 GTSNPN, CDR2 SVGIG (reference sequence). This CDR3 is built from 14 residues. V lost 0 bases to trimming and J lost 2 bases, with 8 bases between them. CDR3 coding DNA: TGTGCCTGGAGTGTACACGAGGCTGGAAACACCATATATTTT. Amino acids: CAWSVHEAGNTIYF.

V is TRBV9 and J is TRBJ2-5; D is unclear. The V and J ends lost 1 base and 2 bases respectively, with 9 bases between them. Germline CDR1 reads SGDLS; CDR2 reads YYNGEE. There are 14 residues in the CDR3. The CDR3: CASSVNPGQETQYF. DNA for the CDR3: TGTGCCAGCAGCGTAAATCCGGGTCAAGAGACCCAGTACTTC.

V usage is TRBV27 and J usage is TRBJ1-1; possible D gene TRBD1, 6 bases. CDR3 size: 14 residues. Germline-derived CDR1 and CDR2 are MNHEY and SMNVEV (reference sequence). The ends were cut back, 5 bases at V and 1 base at J, with 11 bases in the middle. The CDR3 DNA is TGTGCCAGCAGTGGCAGAGGGGGGAACACTGAAGCTTTCTTT. This gives the protein CASSGRGGNTEAFF.

The CDR3 loop reads CASSLTPDRANTEAFF. Here the CDR3 DNA reads TGCGCCAGCAGCTTAACCCCGGACAGAGCCAACACTGAAGCTTTCTTT. The rearrangement uses TRBV5-1 and TRBJ1-1; maybe TRBD1 (6 bases). There are 16 residues in the CDR3. Trimming removed 2 bases at V and 2 bases at J, with 16 bases between. The V gene's germline CDR1 is SGHRS and CDR2 YFSETQ.

V usage is TRBV15 and J usage is TRBJ2-7; D not certain. CDR3 length equals 13 residues. Between the trimmed V and J ends, which lost 4 bases and 2 bases, there was a span of 9 bases. CDR1 and CDR2 (germline): LNHNV, YYDKDF (reference sequence). The CDR3 loop reads CATSIDITYEQYF. DNA of the CDR3: TGTGCCACCAGCATAGACATTACCTACGAGCAGTACTTC.

This clonotype occurred a few times. The CDR3, as DNA: TGTGCCAGCAGAGCCGCATACCGGGGGAAAACAGATACGCAGTATTTT. The encoded protein is CASRAAYRGKTDTQYF. The chain carries TRBV7-8 and TRBJ2-3, with D maybe TRBD2 (6 bases). From germline, CDR1 is SGHVS and CDR2 FQNEAQ. V was shortened by 6 bases and J by 3 bases, with 19 bases between the two germline ends. The CDR3 totals 16 residues. The whole variable domain, remainder taken from reference TRBV7-8 and TRBJ2-3, is GAGVSQSPRYKVAKRGQDVALRCDPISGHVSLFWYQQALGQGPEFLTYFQNEAQLDKSGLPSDRFFAERPEGSVSTLKIQRTQQEDSAVYLCASRAAYRGKTDTQYFGPGTRLTVL.

This clonotype was counted only a few times. The chain joins TRBV5-1 to TRBJ1-1; D remains ambiguous. The germline V gene encodes CDR1 SGHRS and CDR2 YFSETQ. This CDR3 is built from 14 residues. The V gene lost 1 base and the J gene lost 2 bases, with 9 bases spanning the gap. The CDR3 coding sequence is TGCGCCAGCAGCTTGACAAGTATTAACACTGAAGCTTTCTTT. This codes for CASSLTSINTEAFF.

This clonotype turned up a few times. The V and J genes are TRBV20-1 and TRBJ2-3, with TRBD2 identical over 11 bases. The CDR3 covers 13 residues. Per germline, CDR1 DFQATT and CDR2 SNEGSKA (reference sequence). The ends lost 7 bases at V and 4 bases at J; junction bases unmatched: 4. The CDR3 DNA follows: TGCAGTGGCCTAGCGGGAGGTGCAGATACGCAGTATTTT. Translating it yields CSGLAGGADTQYF.

This clonotype appeared a few times. The V and J genes are TRBV29-1 and TRBJ2-1; D uncertain. Germline V gene sequence: CDR1 SQVTM, CDR2 ANQGSEA. The CDR3 spans 13 residues. The DNA of the CDR3 is TGCACCGCCGAAGGACCCCGGTACAATGAGCAGTTCTTC. As protein: CTAEGPRYNEQFF.

In its sample, this clonotype was seen a few times. The chain recombines TRBV12-3 or TRBV12-4 with TRBJ2-7, with D possibly being TRBD1 (6 bases). The CDR3 extends over 15 amino acids. V gave up 5 bases and J gave up 0 bases, with 14 bases separating them. CDR3 sequence (DNA): TGTGCCAGCAGTAGCGACAGGCATTTCTCCTACGAGCAGTACTTC. Translation gives CASSSDRHFSYEQYF.

In this sample, this clonotype turned up many times. The chain employs TRBV18 and TRBJ2-2; the D is unclear. This CDR3 contains 13 residues. The germline CDR1 and CDR2 sequences are KGHSH and LQKENI. The V and J ends lost 5 bases and 1 base respectively, with 5 bases between them. DNA for the CDR3: TGTGCCAGCTCAATACAGAACACCGGGGAGCTGTTTTTT. This sequence encodes CASSIQNTGELFF. The whole variable domain, remainder taken from reference TRBV18 and TRBJ2-2, is NAGVMQNPRHLVRRRGQEARLRCSPMKGHSHVYWYRQLPEEGLKFMVYLQKENIIDESGMPKERFSAEFPKEGPSILRIQQVVRGDSAAYFCASSIQNTGELFFGEGSRLTVL.

The chain combines TRBV20-1 with TRBJ2-7; D is perhaps TRBD1 (5 bases). Trimming cost V 0 bases and J 2 bases, with 14 bases left between them. Germline V gene data show CDR1 as DFQATT and CDR2 as SNEGSKA (reference sequence). The CDR3 loop spans 15 amino acids. CDR3 loop: CSARDWAGLTYEQYF. The CDR3 region has the DNA TGCAGTGCTAGAGATTGGGCAGGGCTAACCTACGAGCAGTACTTC.

This sequence joins TRBV18 and TRBJ1-3; D may be TRBD1 (5 bases). The CDR3 has 16 residues. Germline-derived CDR1 and CDR2 are KGHSH and LQKENI. The germline V and J ends were trimmed by 3 bases and 0 bases, with 12 bases remaining between them. The CDR3 DNA follows: TGTGCCAGCTCACCTGGGGGAGCCCGCTCTGGAAACACCATATATTTT. As protein: CASSPGGARSGNTIYF.